This T cell receptor (beta chain) was documented in a study of sequential checkpoint blockade in melanoma. Noted treatment: randomized to nivolumab then ipilimumab (arm A) or the reverse (arm B). From thawed PBMCs, live CD3+CD8+ cells negative for CD19 and CD56 were sorted. Here immunoSEQ multiplex PCR was the method, and the copy in TCRdb shows in-frame clones only, minus some. Among 15,000 to 20,000 clones listed, approximately 70% were seen once. Note on this clone: Its ends do not fully match the called genes, so a read error is possible.

The CDR3 contains 14 residues. Germline CDR1 is MRHNA and CDR2 is SNTAGT. Specimen: CD8+ T cells sorted from blood (inferred from file names), collected from a patient given nivolumab and ipilimumab in sequence. The chain uses TRBV6-4 and TRBJ2-3, with 7 bases that match TRBD1. The TCR comes from a human donor with melanoma. The CDR3 bases are TGTGCCAGCAGTGACCGGGACAGCACAGGTACGCAGTATTTT. Protein: CASSDRDSTGTQYF.